Given below is one TCR beta chain in context. Produced via immunoSEQ multiplex PCR; TCRdb's table is partial and in-frame only. Of about 460,000 clones in the sample, roughly four fifths were seen once. CDR3 size: 15 residues. With 6 bases removed from V and 6 bases from J, the gap between germline ends came to 17 bases. Germline loops: CDR1 LNHNV, CDR2 YYDKDF (reference sequence). These data come from a study of shared clonotypes between healthy human individuals. The sequencing sample was made of PBMCs. The clonotype comes from a woman in her thirties or forties in good health. Some clones in this sample may be carry-over from other donors' samples. The chain uses TRBV15 and TRBJ2-2; the D gene is possibly TRBD1 (6 bases). The CDR3 DNA reads TGTGCCACCAGGCGACTACAGGGAAGGGCCGGGGAGCTGTTTTTT. Its protein is CATRRLQGRAGELFF.